Described below is a single TCR beta chain sequence and its context. The antigen is undetermined. CDR3 length: 16 residues. From germline, CDR1 is LNHDA and CDR2 SQIVND (reference sequence). Between the trimmed V and J ends, which lost 1 base and 0 bases, there was a span of 7 bases. The analysis combined second doses at about 4 or about 12 weeks. The sample is drawn from a study of T cell responses to AZD1222 COVID-19 vaccine. TCRdb's copy holds only in-frame clones and misses some; the assay was immunoSEQ multiplex PCR. The sample includes about 89,000 clones, 80% to 95% of them seen just once. Points from the study as a whole: The study reported that nearly half of spike-specific TCRs target unmutated variant regions. Dominant CD4 TCR responses targeted spike regions 160-218 and 743-854. The donor cohort was predominantly white British with a female majority, and clonal diversity may have been underestimated.

This sequence originates from an adult who received the AZD1222 COVID-19 vaccine. The gene calls are TRBV19 and TRBJ2-6; D not resolved. This specimen was peripheral blood, taken 28 days after the second AZD1222 dose. The CDR3 DNA reads as TGTGCCAGTAGTATAGGGTCTACCTCTGGGGCCAACGTCCTGACTTTC. It specifies CASSIGSTSGANVLTF.